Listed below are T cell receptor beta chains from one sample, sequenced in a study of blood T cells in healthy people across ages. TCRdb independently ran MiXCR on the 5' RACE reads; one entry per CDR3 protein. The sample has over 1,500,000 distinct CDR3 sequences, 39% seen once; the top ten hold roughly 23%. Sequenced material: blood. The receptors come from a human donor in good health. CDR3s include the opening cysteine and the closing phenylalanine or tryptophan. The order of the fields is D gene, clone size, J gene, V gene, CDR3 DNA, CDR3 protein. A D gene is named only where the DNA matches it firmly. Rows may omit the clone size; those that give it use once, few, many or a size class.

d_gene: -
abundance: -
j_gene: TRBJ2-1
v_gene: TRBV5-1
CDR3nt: TGCGCCAGCAGCTTGGCCAGTCAGGGGTACAATGAGCAGTTCTTC
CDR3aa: CASSLASQGYNEQFF

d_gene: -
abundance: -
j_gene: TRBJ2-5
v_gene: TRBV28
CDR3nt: TGTGCCAGCAGTTTACGTCCCTCCGCAGGGTTGGAGACCCAGTACTTC
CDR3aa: CASSLRPSAGLETQYF

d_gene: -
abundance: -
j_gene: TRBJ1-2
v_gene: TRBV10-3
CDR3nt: TGTGCCATCAGTTTCCCCGGGGACCACTATGGCTACACCTTC
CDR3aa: CAISFPGDHYGYTF

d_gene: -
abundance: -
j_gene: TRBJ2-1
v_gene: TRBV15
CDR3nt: TGTGCCACCAGCAGAGTAGGTTCGCGTGGGGGCTCCTACAATGAGCAGTTCTTC
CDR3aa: CATSRVGSRGGSYNEQFF

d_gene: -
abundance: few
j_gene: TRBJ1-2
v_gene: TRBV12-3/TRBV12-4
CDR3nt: TGTGCCAGCAGTTTAGCCCTGGGGCAAGGCTACACCTTC
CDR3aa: CASSLALGQGYTF

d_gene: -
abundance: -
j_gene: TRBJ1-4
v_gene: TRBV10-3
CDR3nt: TGTGCCATCCGGGCCGCTAATGAAAAACTGTTTTTT
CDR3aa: CAIRAANEKLFF

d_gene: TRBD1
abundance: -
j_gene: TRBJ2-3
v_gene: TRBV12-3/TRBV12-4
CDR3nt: TGTGCCAGCAGCTTTGGGACAGGGGGAGGGCAGTATTTT
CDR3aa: CASSFGTGGGQYF

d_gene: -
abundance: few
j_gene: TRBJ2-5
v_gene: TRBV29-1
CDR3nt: TGCAGCGTTGTCGGGACTCAAGAGACCCAGTACTTC
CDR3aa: CSVVGTQETQYF

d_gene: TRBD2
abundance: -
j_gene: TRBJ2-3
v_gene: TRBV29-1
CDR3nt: TGCAGCGTCCCATTGGAGCGGGGGGACCCAGATACGCAGTATTTT
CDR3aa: CSVPLERGDPDTQYF

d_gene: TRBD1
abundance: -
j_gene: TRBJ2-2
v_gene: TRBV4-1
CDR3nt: TGCGCCAGCAGCTTCCGACAGGGGGGGGCGGTCACCGGGGAGCTGTTTTTT
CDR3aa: CASSFRQGGAVTGELFF

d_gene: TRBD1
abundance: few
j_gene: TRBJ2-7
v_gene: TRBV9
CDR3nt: TGTGCCAGCAGCGGCGGACAGGGCAGTAGCGAGCAGTACTTC
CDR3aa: CASSGGQGSSEQYF

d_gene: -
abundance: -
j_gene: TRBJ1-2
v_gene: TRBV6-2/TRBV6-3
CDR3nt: TGTGCCAGCAGTTACACGTCTGGCTACACCTTC
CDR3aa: CASSYTSGYTF

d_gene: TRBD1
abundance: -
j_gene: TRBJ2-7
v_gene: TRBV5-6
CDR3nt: TGTGCCAGCAGCTTCGGGACAGGGCGAACCTCGGCATCCGAGCAGTACTTC
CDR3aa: CASSFGTGRTSASEQYF

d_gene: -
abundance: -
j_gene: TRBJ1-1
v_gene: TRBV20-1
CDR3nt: TGCAGGGGACTCGGGGGGATGAACACTGAAGCTTTCTTT
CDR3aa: CRGLGGMNTEAFF

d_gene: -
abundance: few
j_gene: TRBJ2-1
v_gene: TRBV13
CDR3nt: TGTGCCAGCAGCACCCAGATGACCTACAATGAGCAGTTCTTC
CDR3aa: CASSTQMTYNEQFF

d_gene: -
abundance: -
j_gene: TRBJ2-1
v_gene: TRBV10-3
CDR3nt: TGTGCCATCAGTGAGGGCGCTTACAATGAGCAGTTCTTC
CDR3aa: CAISEGAYNEQFF

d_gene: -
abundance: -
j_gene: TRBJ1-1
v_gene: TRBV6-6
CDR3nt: TGTGCTAGCAGTTACTCGTCTATAGAGTACACTGAAGCTTTCTTT
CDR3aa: CASSYSSIEYTEAFF

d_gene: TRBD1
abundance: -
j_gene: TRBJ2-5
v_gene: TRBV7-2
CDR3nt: TGTGCCAGCAGCCCAGGGGGTGTTAGCTTACCTTTCCAAGAGACCCAGTACTTC
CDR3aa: CASSPGGVSLPFQETQYF

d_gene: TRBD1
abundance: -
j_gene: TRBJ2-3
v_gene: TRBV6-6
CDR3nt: TGTGCCAGCAGTTATTTGACCGGGACAGGGGGCCCAGATACGCAGTATTTT
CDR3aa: CASSYLTGTGGPDTQYF

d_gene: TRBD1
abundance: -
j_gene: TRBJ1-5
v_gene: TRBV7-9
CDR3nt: TGTGCCAGCAGCGTTGGACAGGGTGCTCAGCCCCAGCATTTT
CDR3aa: CASSVGQGAQPQHF

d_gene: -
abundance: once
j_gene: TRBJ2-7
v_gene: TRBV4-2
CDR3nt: TGTGCCAGCAGCCAAGACTGGACCTCCTACGAGCGGTACTTC
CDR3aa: CASSQDWTSYERYF

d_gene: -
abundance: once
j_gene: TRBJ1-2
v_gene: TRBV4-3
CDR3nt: TGCGCCAGCAGCCATATCGGGTCGAAGGACTATGGCTGCACCTTC
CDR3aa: CASSHIGSKDYGCTF

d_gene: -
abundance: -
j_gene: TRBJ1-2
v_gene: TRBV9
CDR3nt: TGTGCCAGCAGCGTAGTGGGGTCAGTGAATGGCTACACCTTC
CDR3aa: CASSVVGSVNGYTF

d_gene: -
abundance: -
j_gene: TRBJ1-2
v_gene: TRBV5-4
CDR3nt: TGTGCCAGCAGCGGTCAGTATGATAACTATGGCTACACCTTC
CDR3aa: CASSGQYDNYGYTF

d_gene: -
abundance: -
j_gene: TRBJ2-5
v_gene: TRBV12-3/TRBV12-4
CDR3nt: TGTGCCAGCAGTCCACGGCGGGGCTGGGAGACCCAGTACTTC
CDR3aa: CASSPRRGWETQYF

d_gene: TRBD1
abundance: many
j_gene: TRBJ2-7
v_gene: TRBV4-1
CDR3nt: TGCGCCAGCAGCCAAGATACCGGGACAGGGGTCTACGAGCAGTACTTC
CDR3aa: CASSQDTGTGVYEQYF

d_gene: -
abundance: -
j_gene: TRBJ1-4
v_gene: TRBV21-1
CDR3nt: TGTGCCAGGACCGTGGGATTCAATGAAAAACTGTTTTTT
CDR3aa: CARTVGFNEKLFF

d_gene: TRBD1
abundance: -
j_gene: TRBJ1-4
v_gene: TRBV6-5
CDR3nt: TGTGCCAGCAGCCAACAGGGGGTCGGTGAAAAACTGTTTTTT
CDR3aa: CASSQQGVGEKLFF

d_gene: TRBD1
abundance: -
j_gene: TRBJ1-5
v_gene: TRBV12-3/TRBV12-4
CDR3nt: TGTGCCAGCAGTTTACCAGGGGGGGGTGGCAATCAGCCCCAGCATTTT
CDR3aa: CASSLPGGGGNQPQHF

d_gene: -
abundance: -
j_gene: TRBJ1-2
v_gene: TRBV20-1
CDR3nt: TGCAGTGCTAGAGGGACAGATTTACCCTATGGCTACACCTTC
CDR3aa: CSARGTDLPYGYTF

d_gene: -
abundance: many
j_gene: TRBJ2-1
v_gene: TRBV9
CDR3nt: TGTGCCAGCAGCGCTAAGGGGGGAACCTACAATGAGCAGTTCTTC
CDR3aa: CASSAKGGTYNEQFF

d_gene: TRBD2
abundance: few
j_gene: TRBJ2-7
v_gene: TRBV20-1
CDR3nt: TGCAGTGCTAGACCTCCCCGGGGGGACTACGAGCAGTACTTC
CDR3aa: CSARPPRGDYEQYF

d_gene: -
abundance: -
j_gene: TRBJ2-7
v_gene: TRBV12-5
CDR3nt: TGTGCTAGTGGTCCCGGGACGTATCCCTACGAGCAGTACTTC
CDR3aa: CASGPGTYPYEQYF

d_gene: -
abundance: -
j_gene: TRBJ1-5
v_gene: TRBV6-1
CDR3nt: TGTGCCAGCAGTAGACTTCAGGGAAATCGGCCCCAGCATTTT
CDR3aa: CASSRLQGNRPQHF

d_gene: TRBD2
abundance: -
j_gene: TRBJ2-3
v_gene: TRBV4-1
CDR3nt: TGCGCCAGCAGCCAAGTCCTTGGTAGCGGGGGAACAGATACGCAGTATTTT
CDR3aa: CASSQVLGSGGTDTQYF

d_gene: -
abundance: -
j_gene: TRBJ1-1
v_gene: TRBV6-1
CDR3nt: TGTGCCAGCAGTGACCCTTGGGGGGGGATCAAGATGAACACTGAAGCTTTCTTT
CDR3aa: CASSDPWGGIKMNTEAFF

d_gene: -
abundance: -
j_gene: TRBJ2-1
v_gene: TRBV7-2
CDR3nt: TGTGCCAGCAGCCTCTCCCTGTGGGACAATGAGCAGTTCTTC
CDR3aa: CASSLSLWDNEQFF

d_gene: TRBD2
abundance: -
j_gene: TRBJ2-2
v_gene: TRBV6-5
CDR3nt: TGTGCCAGCAGTTACTCGCTGGTAGGGCGGGGGGGCACCAGGGAGCTGTTTTTT
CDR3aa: CASSYSLVGRGGTRELFF

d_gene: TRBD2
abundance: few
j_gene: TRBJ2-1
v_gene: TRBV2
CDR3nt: TGTGCCAGCAGTCAGCGGGGGGGCCTCGATGAGCAGTTCTTC
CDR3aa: CASSQRGGLDEQFF

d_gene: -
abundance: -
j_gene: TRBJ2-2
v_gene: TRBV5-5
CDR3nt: TGTGCCAGCAGCCCCCAGGAGATTACGAACACCGGGGGGCTGTTTTTT
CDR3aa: CASSPQEITNTGGLFF

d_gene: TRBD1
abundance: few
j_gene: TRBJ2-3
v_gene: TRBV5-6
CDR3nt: TGTGCCAGCGGTTGGACAGGGGGAAGAGATACGCAGTATTTT
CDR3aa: CASGWTGGRDTQYF

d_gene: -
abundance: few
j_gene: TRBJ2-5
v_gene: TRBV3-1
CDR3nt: TGTGCCAGCAGGGACGCTTACGGGGGTGAGGAGACCCAGTACTTC
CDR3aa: CASRDAYGGEETQYF

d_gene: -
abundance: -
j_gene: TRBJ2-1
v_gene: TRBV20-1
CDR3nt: TGCAGTGCTAGATCACTGGGGGGCAAGGGTTGTAATGAGCAGTTCTTC
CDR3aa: CSARSLGGKGCNEQFF

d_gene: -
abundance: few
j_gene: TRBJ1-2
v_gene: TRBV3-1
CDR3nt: TGTGCCAGCAGCCAAGATCGTTTGTCTGGAGGGGACTATGGCTACACCTTC
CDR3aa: CASSQDRLSGGDYGYTF

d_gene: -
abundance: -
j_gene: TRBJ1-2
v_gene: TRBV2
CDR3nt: TGTGCCAGCAGTAGTCAGGGGATAATCTATGGCTACACCTTC
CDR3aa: CASSSQGIIYGYTF

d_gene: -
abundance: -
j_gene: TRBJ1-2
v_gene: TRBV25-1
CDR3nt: TGTGCCAGCCACAGTAGCGGTTCGGGGGGGGTCGACGGCTACACCTTC
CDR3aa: CASHSSGSGGVDGYTF